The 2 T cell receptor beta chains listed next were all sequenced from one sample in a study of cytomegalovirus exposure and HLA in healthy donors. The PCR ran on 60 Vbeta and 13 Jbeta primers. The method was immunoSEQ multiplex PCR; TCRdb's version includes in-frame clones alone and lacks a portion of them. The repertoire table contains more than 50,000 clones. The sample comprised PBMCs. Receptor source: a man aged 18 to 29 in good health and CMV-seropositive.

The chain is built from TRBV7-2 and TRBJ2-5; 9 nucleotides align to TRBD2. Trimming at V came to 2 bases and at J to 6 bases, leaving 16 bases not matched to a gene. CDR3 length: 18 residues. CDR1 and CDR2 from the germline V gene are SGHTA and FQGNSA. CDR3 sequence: CASSLLGGVAGATKTQYF. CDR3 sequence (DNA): TGTGCCAGCAGCTTATTGGGGGGGGTAGCGGGAGCCACGAAGACCCAGTACTTC.

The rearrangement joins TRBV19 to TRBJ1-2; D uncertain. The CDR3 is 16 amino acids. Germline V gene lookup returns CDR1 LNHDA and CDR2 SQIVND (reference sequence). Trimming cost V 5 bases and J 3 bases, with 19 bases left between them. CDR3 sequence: CASSSRKGDGDYGYTF. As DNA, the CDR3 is TGTGCCAGTAGTTCTCGTAAAGGCGATGGAGACTATGGCTACACCTTC.